Here is one T cell receptor beta chain with its context. The data were taken from a study of immune evolution from preneoplasia to lung adenocarcinoma. Clones were sequenced by immunoSEQ multiplex PCR, and TCRdb holds only the in-frame ones, with some missing. The repertoire holds 1,700 or so clones, with roughly 74% as singletons. V dropped 4 bases and J dropped 4; count of bases not matched to a gene: 8. Germline-derived CDR1 and CDR2 are SGHAT and FQNNGV. The CDR3 is made up of 15 amino acids. The V and J genes are TRBV11-2 and TRBJ1-2; 8 positions match TRBD1. What was sequenced was FFPE atypical adenomatous hyperplasia tissue from the lung. Sample subset: atypical adenomatous hyperplasia (AAH), lung preneoplasia. The TCR sequence derives from a person aged 70 to 85 with lung adenocarcinoma. CDR3 sequence reads: CASSSTGAGSYGYTF. The CDR3 DNA sequence: TGTGCCAGCAGCTCGACAGGGGCCGGCAGCTATGGCTACACCTTC.